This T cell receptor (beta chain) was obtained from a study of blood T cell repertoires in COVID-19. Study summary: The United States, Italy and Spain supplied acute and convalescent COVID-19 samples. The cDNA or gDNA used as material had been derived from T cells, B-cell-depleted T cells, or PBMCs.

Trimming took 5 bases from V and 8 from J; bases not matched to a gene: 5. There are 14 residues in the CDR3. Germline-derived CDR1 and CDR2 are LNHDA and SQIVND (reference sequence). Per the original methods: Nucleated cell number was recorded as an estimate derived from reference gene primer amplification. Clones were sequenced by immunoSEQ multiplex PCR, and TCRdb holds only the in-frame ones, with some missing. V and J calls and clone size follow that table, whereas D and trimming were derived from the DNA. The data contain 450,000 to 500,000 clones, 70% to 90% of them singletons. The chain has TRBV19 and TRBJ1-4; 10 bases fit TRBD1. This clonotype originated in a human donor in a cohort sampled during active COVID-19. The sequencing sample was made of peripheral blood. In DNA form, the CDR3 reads TGTGCCAGTAGTGCTGGACAGGGGGGAGAAAAACTGTTTTTT. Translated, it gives CASSAGQGGEKLFF.